The sequence of this T cell receptor (beta chain) was determined in a study of regulatory T cells in long-lasting Graves disease. Trimming cost V 7 bases and J 6 bases; bases outside gene matches: 11. The length of the CDR3 is 14 residues. CDR3-region Arm-PCR and iRepertoire HTBI primers produced the TCR beta libraries. In the original processing: Spanning all samples, the identified segments comprised 62 TRBV and around 15 TRBJ. TCRdb independently ran MiXCR on the multiplex PCR reads; one entry per CDR3 protein. TCRdb assigned the V and J calls; the authors' analysis was not used. This table has hundreds of thousands of distinct CDR3 sequences, around a fifth appearing once. Sample time point: persistent/refractory GD, antithyroid drugs over 5 years with positive TRAb. Isolated PBMC RNA provided the starting material for the TCR library.

This TCR derives from a female donor with Graves disease. Sample: peripheral blood mononuclear cells (PBMCs), taken when the disease was refractory, from a patient treated with antithyroid drugs. This rearrangement joins TRBV12-3 or TRBV12-4 to TRBJ2-7; 8 bases are a match to TRBD2. The CDR3 loop is CASTRTSSSREQYF. DNA for the CDR3: TGTGCCAGCACCCGGACTAGCTCCTCCCGCGAGCAGTACTTC.